This T cell receptor (beta chain) was captured by sequencing in a study of blood T cell repertoires in COVID-19. Study as a whole: Material from acute and convalescent COVID-19 was sourced from the United States, Italy and Spain. PBMCs, B-cell-depleted T cells, or T cells provided the cDNA or gDNA that made up the material.

Per germline, CDR1 LNHNV and CDR2 YYDKDF (reference sequence). Trimming cost V 0 bases and J 2 bases, with 11 bases left between them. CDR3 length: 15 amino acids. Original data processing: How many nucleated cells were present was estimated from reference gene primer amplification. The protocol was immunoSEQ multiplex PCR, while the TCRdb copy is restricted to in-frame clones and leaves out a portion. V and J calls and clone size are as listed in that table; D and trimming were resolved from the DNA. Of 340,000 or so clones listed, around four fifths are singletons. This clonotype originated in a man younger than 40 with active or convalescent COVID-19. The V gene is TRBV15, the J gene TRBJ2-7; D not resolved. Material for sequencing was peripheral blood. CDR3: CATSREIGPTYEQYF. CDR3 coding DNA: TGTGCCACCAGCAGAGAGATTGGGCCCACCTACGAGCAGTACTTC. Full variable domain (rest looked up from reference TRBV15 and TRBJ2-7): DAMVIQNPRYQVTQFGKPVTLSCSQTLNHNVMYWYQQKSSQAPKLLFHYYDKDFNNEADTPDNFQSRRPNTSFCFLDIRSPGLGDTAMYLCATSREIGPTYEQYFGPGTRLTVT.